In its sample, the clone carrying this T cell receptor (beta chain) was seen a few times. No antigen is known for it. Constant-segment primers and 5'RACE yielded cDNA libraries for TCR alpha and TCR beta, each carrying sample barcodes and UMIs. Using its own MiXCR run on the 5' RACE reads, TCRdb lists one record per CDR3 protein. The table lists approximately 440,000 distinct CDR3 sequences, roughly 20% of them singletons. This sample is part of a study of T-cell memory formation after mild COVID-19. General study findings and limits: There was no confirmation that second-wave clones peaking on day 37 were SARS-CoV-2 specific. Clones shrinking between day 15 and 85 showed a balanced CD4/CD8 split, and those that grew later tilted toward CD4+. Contracting CD4+ clones sat mainly in CM and EM; CD8+ in EMRA.

The germline V gene has CDR1 SGHTA and CDR2 FQGNSA. V was trimmed by 1 base and J by 8 bases, leaving 8 bases between them. CDR3 length: 13 residues. This sequence joins TRBV7-2 and TRBJ1-4; perhaps TRBD1 as D (5 bases). This TCR came from an adult woman who had mild COVID-19 (a few samples of this study predate the infection). Cell type and time point are not known. The sample was PBMCs or a T cell subset sorted from them (not recorded which). The CDR3 loop reads CASSLDGGEKLFF. In DNA form, the CDR3 reads TGTGCCAGCAGCTTAGACGGGGGAGAAAAACTGTTTTTT.